Shown below are 25 T cell receptor beta chains from a single sample sequenced in a study of CD8 T cells in ankylosing spondylitis. Via MiXCR, TCRdb re-called the 5' RACE reads, giving one row per CDR3 protein. This sample has some 250,000 distinct CDR3 sequences, with more than 20% found just once. Sequencing was done on a sample of blood, either unsorted or a sorted T cell fraction (not recorded which). All receptors derive from a male donor with ankylosing spondylitis or in good health (not recorded which).

This clonotype was counted a few times. The chain links TRBV20-1 to TRBJ1-1; D ambiguous. Germline V CDR1 and CDR2: DFQATT, SNEGSKA (reference sequence). V was clipped by 0 bases and J by 1 base, with 9 bases between them. This CDR3 is built from 14 residues. The CDR3 sequence: CSARDARRNTEAFF. In nucleotides, the CDR3 is TGCAGTGCTAGAGATGCCAGGAGGAACACTGAAGCTTTCTTT.

V usage is TRBV10-3 and J usage is TRBJ2-7, with D possibly being TRBD2 (6 bases). The CDR3 runs to 12 residues. The germline V and J ends were trimmed by 3 bases and 5 bases, with 8 bases remaining between them. Germline CDR1 is ENHRY and CDR2 is SYGVKD. The DNA for the CDR3 is TGTGCCATCAGTGAACGGGGGAACGAGCAGTACTTC. Protein product: CAISERGNEQYF.

This clonotype was seen at least ten times. The V and J genes are TRBV29-1 and TRBJ2-5; D is undetermined. CDR3 size: 12 residues. CDR1 and CDR2 from the germline V gene are SQVTM and ANQGSEA. Trimming cost V 6 bases and J 3 bases, with 11 bases left between them. As DNA, the CDR3 is TGCAGCGTCCTAGGTGGGGAAGAGACCCAGTACTTC. Its protein is CSVLGGEETQYF.

This chain links TRBV23-1 with TRBJ2-7, with D perhaps matching TRBD1 or TRBD2 (6 bases each). TRBV23-1 is an ORF; its function is uncertain. The CDR3 runs 16 residues. Trimming shortened V by 1 base and J by 2 bases, and 15 bases separated the two germline ends. The CDR3 sequence is CASSQLTRGLTYEQYF. CDR3 coding DNA: TGCGCCAGCAGTCAATTAACCCGGGGGCTCACCTACGAGCAGTACTTC.

This clonotype came up a few times. The chain recombines TRBV7-2 with TRBJ2-7; D not resolved. Germline V gene lookup returns CDR1 SGHTA and CDR2 FQGNSA. CDR3 length: 13 amino acids. Trimming took 6 bases from V and 7 from J, leaving 16 bases between them. For the CDR3, the DNA is TGTGCCAGCAGGGAGACGGGTACGAGAGAGCAGTACTTC. This gives the protein CASRETGTREQYF.

A few counts support this clonotype. The rearrangement uses TRBV20-1 and TRBJ1-5; tentative D call: TRBD1 (5 bases). Trimming left V 1 base short and J 4 bases short, with 11 bases between. Germline CDR1 is DFQATT and CDR2 is SNEGSKA (reference sequence). The CDR3 sequence is 14 residues long. The CDR3 reads CSARGDSLNQPQHF. Here the CDR3 DNA reads TGCAGTGCTAGAGGTGACAGTCTTAATCAGCCCCAGCATTTT.

This chain links TRBV29-1 with TRBJ2-3; no clear D. This CDR3 contains 12 residues. CDR1 is SQVTM, CDR2 ANQGSEA, per germline. V shed 4 bases and J shed 3 bases, with 8 bases lying between them. In DNA, the CDR3 is TGCAGCGTTGCCCCCAGAACAGATACGCAGTATTTT. This sequence encodes CSVAPRTDTQYF.

This clonotype was picked up a small number of times. This sequence joins TRBV5-6 and TRBJ2-7, with 9 bases that match TRBD1. J lost 7 bases, V lost 1 base, and 15 bases had no gene match. The CDR3 extends over 17 amino acids. In germline, CDR1 is SGHDT, CDR2 YYEEEE. The CDR3 region has the DNA TGTGCCAGCAGCTTGTGGGGGCGAACAGGGGGCGAGGGAGAGCAGTACTTC. Translated, it gives CASSLWGRTGGEGEQYF.

This clonotype appeared many times. The rearrangement links TRBV12-3 or TRBV12-4 to TRBJ2-7; D remains ambiguous. Trimming left V 2 bases short and J 5 bases short, with 7 bases between. This CDR3 has 12 amino acids. CDR3 nucleotide sequence: TGTGCCAGCAGTTTACTTCTCGACGAGCAGTACTTC. Amino acids: CASSLLLDEQYF.

The table lists this clonotype with a few counts. The gene calls are TRBV12-3 or TRBV12-4 and TRBJ2-7; 10 bases line up with TRBD1. The CDR3 is 14 residues long. V shed 5 bases and J 3 bases; nucleotides not matched to a gene: 4. The CDR3 DNA reads TGTGCCAGCAGTGTAGGACAGGGGGTCTACGAGCAGTACTTC. Its translation is CASSVGQGVYEQYF.

This clonotype has ten or more counts. The chain employs TRBV10-3 and TRBJ2-7, with no clear D. Trimming pared 2 bases from V and 5 bases from J, leaving 10 bases between. Germline CDR1 is ENHRY and CDR2 is SYGVKD. There are 13 residues in the CDR3. The CDR3 sequence is CAISEGLQHEQYF. The CDR3 nucleotides read TGTGCCATCAGTGAGGGTCTGCAACACGAGCAGTACTTC.

The chain joins TRBV6-2 or TRBV6-3 to TRBJ2-1; 7 bases are shared with TRBD2. Trimming cost V 6 bases and J 0 bases; bases outside gene matches: 8. The CDR3 is 16 amino acids. The germline CDR1 and CDR2 sequences are MNHEY and SVGEGT. CDR3 DNA sequence: TGTGCCAGCAGAGACGCAGCGGGGCTCTCCTACAATGAGCAGTTCTTC. Translation: CASRDAAGLSYNEQFF.

In its sample, this clonotype was seen a few times. V gene TRBV12-3 or TRBV12-4 combines with J gene TRBJ2-5; D is uncertain. The CDR3 has 15 amino acids. V lost 0 bases and J 2 bases, leaving 10 bases between the germline ends. CDR3 bases: TGTGCCAGCAGTTTAGCGTCGGGCATACAAGAGACCCAGTACTTC. Its translation is CASSLASGIQETQYF.

Ten or more counts support this clonotype. The chain has TRBV29-1 and TRBJ2-1; the D is unclear. The germline V gene encodes CDR1 SQVTM and CDR2 ANQGSEA. Trimming took off 2 bases at V and 10 bases at J, with 6 bases between the two ends. The CDR3 is made up of 10 amino acids. The CDR3 DNA reads as TGCAGCGTTGAAACGGGCGAGCAGTTCTTC. It specifies CSVETGEQFF.

V gene TRBV20-1 combines with J gene TRBJ2-5; TRBD2 matches at 9 bases. The V gene end was trimmed by 6 bases and the J gene end by 1 base; junction bases not matched to a gene: 9. The CDR3 runs to 15 residues. Germline V CDR1 and CDR2: DFQATT, SNEGSKA (reference sequence). CDR3 sequence reads: CSAPAGGFSQETQYF. DNA of the CDR3: TGCAGTGCGCCAGCGGGGGGATTCAGCCAAGAGACCCAGTACTTC.

The V gene is TRBV12-3 or TRBV12-4, the J gene TRBJ2-7, with TRBD1 identical over 9 bases. The CDR3 runs to 15 residues. The V and J ends lost 6 bases and 3 bases, in that order; junction bases with no gene match: 9. In DNA form, the CDR3 reads TGTGCCAGCAGCCTGCCCGGGACAGGGAGCTACGAGCAGTACTTC. Its translation: CASSLPGTGSYEQYF.

This clonotype has a count of ten or more. The chain has TRBV20-1 and TRBJ2-7, with TRBD1 as a possible D gene (6 bases). This CDR3 contains 14 residues. V was clipped by 3 bases and J by 3 bases, with 15 bases between them. CDR1 is DFQATT, CDR2 SNEGSKA, per germline (reference sequence). The CDR3 here is CSARDDGQNYEQYF. For the CDR3, the DNA is TGCAGTGCTAGGGACGACGGACAGAACTACGAGCAGTACTTC.

This sequence joins TRBV6-1 and TRBJ1-2; D unresolved. Germline-derived CDR1 and CDR2 are MNHNS and SASEGT. Trimming took 7 bases from V and 0 from J, leaving 9 bases between them. The CDR3 runs to 13 residues. The DNA for the CDR3 is TGTGCCAGCAACCTGATCGCTAACTATGGCTACACCTTC. This translates into CASNLIANYGYTF.

This clonotype was seen only a few times. The chain is built from TRBV20-1 and TRBJ2-2; D unresolved. The CDR3 runs to 14 residues. The V end lost 6 bases, the J end lost 4 bases, and 15 bases lay between the germline ends. Germline values: CDR1 DFQATT, CDR2 SNEGSKA (reference sequence). This CDR3 reads CSASPAELTGELFF. The CDR3 DNA reads TGCAGTGCCAGCCCCGCGGAGCTCACCGGGGAGCTGTTTTTT.

As regards this clonotype: Compared with germline, one end of the junction differs, possibly owing to a read error. The chain links TRBV12-3 or TRBV12-4 to TRBJ1-1; D is perhaps TRBD1 (6 bases). This CDR3 contains 12 residues. The CDR3 here is CASSSDNPGHLF. DNA of the CDR3: TGTGCCAGCAGTTCCGACAACCCGGGACACCTCTTT.

There are a few counts of this clonotype. V usage is TRBV20-1 and J usage is TRBJ1-6; D is perhaps TRBD1 (6 bases). CDR1 is DFQATT and CDR2 is SNEGSKA in the germline V gene (reference sequence). V was cut by 3 bases and J by 2 bases, with 11 bases left in between. This CDR3 is built from 15 residues. Here the CDR3 reads CSARSGDTYNSPLHF. The CDR3 DNA sequence: TGCAGTGCTAGGTCCGGGGACACCTATAATTCACCCCTCCACTTT.

This clonotype has only a few counts. The rearrangement uses TRBV20-1 and TRBJ2-1; possibly TRBD2 for D (7 bases). CDR1 and CDR2 from the germline V gene are DFQATT and SNEGSKA (reference sequence). The CDR3 has 15 amino acids. CDR3 in amino acids: CRPAGGAVPYNEQFF. The CDR3 bases are TGCAGACCTGCTGGGGGGGCAGTCCCCTACAATGAGCAGTTCTTC.

This clonotype was counted between two and nine times. The gene calls are TRBV12-3 or TRBV12-4 and TRBJ2-2, with TRBD1 matching over 8 bases. The V gene end was trimmed by 6 bases and the J gene end by 1 base; junction bases not matched to a gene: 7. This CDR3 comprises 16 residues. The CDR3 loop is CASRGDRGWNTGELFF. The CDR3 bases are TGTGCCAGCAGGGGAGACAGGGGATGGAACACCGGGGAGCTGTTTTTT.

The rearrangement links TRBV11-2 to TRBJ2-2, with a possible D match to TRBD2 (7 bases). This CDR3 is 16 amino acids long. In germline, CDR1 is SGHAT, CDR2 FQNNGV. V gave up 4 bases and J gave up 5 bases, with 17 bases separating them. CDR3 DNA: TGTGCCAGCAGCTGGGCCCCGGGGGGCGGAACCGGGGAGCTGTTTTTT. It encodes CASSWAPGGGTGELFF.

This sequence joins TRBV20-1 and TRBJ2-3, with a possible D match to TRBD1 (6 bases). Germline V gene sequence: CDR1 DFQATT, CDR2 SNEGSKA (reference sequence). The CDR3 extends over 11 amino acids. The V end lost 6 bases, the J end lost 10 bases, and 14 bases lay between the germline ends. The DNA of the CDR3 is TGCAGTGCGGAACAGGGTTTTGCGCAGTATTTT. The encoded protein is CSAEQGFAQYF.